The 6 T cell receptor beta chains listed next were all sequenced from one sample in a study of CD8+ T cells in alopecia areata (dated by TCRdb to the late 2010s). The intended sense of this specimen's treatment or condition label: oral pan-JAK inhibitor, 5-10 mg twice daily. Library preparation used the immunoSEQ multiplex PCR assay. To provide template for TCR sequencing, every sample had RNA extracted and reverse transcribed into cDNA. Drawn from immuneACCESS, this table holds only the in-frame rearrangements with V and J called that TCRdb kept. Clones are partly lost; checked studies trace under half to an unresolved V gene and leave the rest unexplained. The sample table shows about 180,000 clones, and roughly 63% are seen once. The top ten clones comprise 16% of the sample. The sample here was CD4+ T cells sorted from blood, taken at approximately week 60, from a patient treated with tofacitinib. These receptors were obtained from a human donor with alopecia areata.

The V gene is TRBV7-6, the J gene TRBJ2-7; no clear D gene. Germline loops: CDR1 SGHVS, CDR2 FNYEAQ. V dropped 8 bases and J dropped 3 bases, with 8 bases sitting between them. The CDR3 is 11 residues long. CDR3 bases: TGTGCCAGCGGCGTCGGCTACGAGCAGTACTTC. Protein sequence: CASGVGYEQYF.

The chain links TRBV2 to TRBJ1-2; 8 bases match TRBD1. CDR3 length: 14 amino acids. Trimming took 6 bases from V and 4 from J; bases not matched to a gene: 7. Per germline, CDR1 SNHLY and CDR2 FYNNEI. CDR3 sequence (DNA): TGTGCCAGCAGCGGGACAGGAGTATTCTATGGCTACACCTTC. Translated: CASSGTGVFYGYTF.

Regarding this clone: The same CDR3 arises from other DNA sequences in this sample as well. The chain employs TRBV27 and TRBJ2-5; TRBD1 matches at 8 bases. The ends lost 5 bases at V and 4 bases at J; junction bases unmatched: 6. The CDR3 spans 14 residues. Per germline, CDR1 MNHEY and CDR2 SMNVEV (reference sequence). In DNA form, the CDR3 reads TGTGCCAGCAGTCCCAGACAGGGGAGAGAGACCCAGTACTTC. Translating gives CASSPRQGRETQYF.

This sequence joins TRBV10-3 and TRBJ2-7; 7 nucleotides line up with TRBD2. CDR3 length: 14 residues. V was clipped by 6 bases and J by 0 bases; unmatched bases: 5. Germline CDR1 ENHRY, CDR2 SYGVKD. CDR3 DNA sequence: TGTGCCATCAGCCCCGGGACTAACTCCTACGAGCAGTACTTC. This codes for CAISPGTNSYEQYF.

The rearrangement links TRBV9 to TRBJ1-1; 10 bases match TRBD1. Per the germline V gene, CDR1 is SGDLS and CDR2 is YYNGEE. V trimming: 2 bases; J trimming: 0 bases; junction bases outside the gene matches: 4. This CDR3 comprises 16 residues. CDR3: CASSVGGTGVNTEAFF. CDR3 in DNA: TGTGCCAGCAGCGTCGGAGGGACAGGGGTGAACACTGAAGCTTTCTTT.

CDR3 in DNA: TGTGCCAGCACCAGACAGGTTTACACCGGGGAGCTGTTTTTT. Translation: CASTRQVYTGELFF. The genes are TRBV9 and TRBJ2-2, with D maybe TRBD1 (6 bases). The CDR3 has 14 residues. From germline, CDR1 is SGDLS and CDR2 YYNGEE. Between the trimmed V and J ends, which lost 6 bases and 3 bases, there was a span of 12 bases.